The 30 T cell receptor beta chains below come from one sample, sequenced in a study of T cell changes during pregnancy in multiple sclerosis. The method was immunoSEQ multiplex PCR; TCRdb's version includes in-frame clones alone and lacks a portion of them. The profile shows roughly 37,000 clones, around 93% of them singletons. The sample consisted of CD8+ T cells from peripheral blood mononuclear cells, taken before pregnancy. The receptors were gathered from a female donor with multiple sclerosis, enrolled in a pregnancy study.

The chain's CDR3 is CASSTVTGELFF. In DNA form, the CDR3 reads TGTGCCAGTAGCACGGTTACCGGGGAGCTGTTTTTT. V is TRBV19 and J is TRBJ2-2; D unresolved. CDR1 and CDR2 from the germline V gene are LNHDA and SQIVND (reference sequence). The CDR3 spans 12 residues. V lost 6 bases and J lost 5, with 7 bases in between.

A single count supports this clone. The chain carries TRBV5-1 and TRBJ2-5; the D gene is possibly TRBD1 (7 bases). The ends were cut back, 5 bases at V and 5 bases at J, with 22 bases in the middle. The CDR3 is made up of 16 amino acids. CDR1 and CDR2 (germline): SGHRS, YFSETQ. The CDR3 spells CASSPRRDRGLETQYF. Written as DNA, the CDR3 is TGCGCCAGCAGTCCCAGGAGGGACAGAGGTTTGGAGACCCAGTACTTC.

The rearrangement uses TRBV7-9 and TRBJ1-3, with 7 bases that match TRBD1. Germline CDR1 and CDR2: SEHNR and FQNEAQ (reference sequence). This CDR3 has 16 amino acids. The V and J ends lost 5 bases and 0 bases, in that order; junction bases with no gene match: 7. The CDR3 loop reads CASSGGTASSGNTIYF. CDR3 coding DNA: TGTGCCAGCAGCGGTGGGACAGCGAGCTCTGGAAACACCATATATTTT.

This clone was seen a single time. The chain combines TRBV27 with TRBJ2-1, with 9 bases fitting TRBD1. Germline-derived CDR1 and CDR2 are MNHEY and SMNVEV (reference sequence). J gave up 6 bases and V 7 bases, and 7 bases lay outside the gene matches. The CDR3 totals 14 residues. CDR3 nucleotide sequence: TGTGCCAGCACCTTGTCGACAGGGGGCAATGAGCAGTTCTTC. The encoded protein is CASTLSTGGNEQFF.

The chain has TRBV27 and TRBJ2-7, with D possibly being TRBD1 (6 bases). Trimming stripped 0 bases from V and 1 base from J, with 13 bases between. Germline assignment: CDR1 MNHEY and CDR2 SMNVEV (reference sequence). The length of the CDR3 is 16 residues. For the CDR3, the DNA is TGTGCCAGCAGTTTATCATACGGGACAACGTCCTACGAGCAGTACTTC. It translates to CASSLSYGTTSYEQYF.

CDR3 amino acids: CASSVVSGVVNEQFF. The CDR3 DNA reads as TGTGCCAGCAGCGTAGTTAGCGGGGTAGTGAATGAGCAGTTCTTC. This chain links TRBV9 with TRBJ2-1, with TRBD2 matching 8 bases. V was clipped by 0 bases and J by 7 bases; unmatched bases: 6. The germline V gene has CDR1 SGDLS and CDR2 YYNGEE. CDR3 length: 15 residues.

V and J are TRBV7-6 and TRBJ1-2; a weak D match, TRBD1 (6 bases). The CDR3 consists of 13 residues. Germline assignment: CDR1 SGHVS and CDR2 FNYEAQ. The ends were cut back, 5 bases at V and 3 bases at J, with 10 bases in the middle. Here the CDR3 reads CASSQGGYYGYTF. DNA for the CDR3: TGTGCCAGCAGCCAAGGGGGTTACTATGGCTACACCTTC. The full variable domain, rest sourced from reference TRBV7-6 and TRBJ1-2, is GAGVSQSPRYKVTKRGQDVALRCDPISGHVSLYWYRQALGQGPEFLTYFNYEAQQDKSGLPNDRFSAERPEGSISTLTIQRTEQRDSAMYRCASSQGGYYGYTFGSGTRLTVV.

This chain uses TRBV2 with TRBJ1-3; maybe TRBD1 (5 bases). Germline CDR1 and CDR2: SNHLY and FYNNEI. The CDR3 is 14 residues long. Trimming took 6 bases from V and 7 from J, leaving 16 bases between them. This CDR3 reads CASRDGQSSNTIYF. CDR3 DNA sequence: TGTGCCAGCAGGGACGGACAAAGTTCGAACACCATATATTTT.

CDR3 DNA sequence: TGCAGCGTTGGAGACAGGGGGCAAGGAGAAAAACTGTTTTTT. It translates to CSVGDRGQGEKLFF. V is TRBV29-1 and J is TRBJ1-4, with TRBD1 matching 10 bases. Losses at the gene ends were 4 bases for V and 8 bases for J; bases not matched to a gene: 7. The CDR3 is made up of 14 amino acids. CDR1 is SQVTM, CDR2 ANQGSEA, per germline. The full variable domain, with the rest looked up from reference TRBV29-1 and TRBJ1-4, is SAVISQKPSRDICQRGTSLTIQCQVDSQVTMMFWYRQQPGQSLTLIATANQGSEATYESGFVIDKFPISRPNLTFSTLTVSNMSPEDSSIYLCSVGDRGQGEKLFFGSGTQLSVL.

The gene calls are TRBV9 and TRBJ1-3; a weak D match, TRBD1 (6 bases). The CDR3 runs 15 residues. V was trimmed by 0 bases and J by 1 base, leaving 8 bases between them. Per germline, CDR1 SGDLS and CDR2 YYNGEE. This chain's CDR3 is CASSVGDKSGNTIYF. CDR3 DNA sequence: TGTGCCAGCAGCGTAGGGGACAAGTCTGGAAACACCATATATTTT.

The V call is TRBV7-8, the J call TRBJ1-2; TRBD1 is a possible D gene (5 bases). This CDR3 contains 15 residues. V lost 5 bases and J 4 bases, leaving 17 bases between the germline ends. Germline-derived CDR1 and CDR2 are SGHVS and FQNEAQ. The chain's CDR3 is CASSPTSGTFYGYTF. The CDR3 DNA sequence: TGTGCCAGCAGCCCAACCTCCGGGACTTTCTATGGCTACACCTTC.

In DNA form, the CDR3 reads TGCGCCAGCAGCCTTAGCGGGGGCTCCTACAATGAGCAGTTCTTC. It yields the protein CASSLSGGSYNEQFF. This sequence joins TRBV5-1 and TRBJ2-1, with TRBD2 matching 9 bases. The V segment lost 4 bases and the J segment 0 bases; nucleotides outside the gene matches: 2. The germline CDR1 and CDR2 sequences are SGHRS and YFSETQ. This CDR3 spans 15 amino acids.

V is TRBV7-9 and J is TRBJ1-1; tentatively, D is TRBD1 (6 bases). V was clipped by 5 bases and J by 3 bases, with 19 bases between them. Per germline, CDR1 SEHNR and CDR2 FQNEAQ (reference sequence). The CDR3 covers 16 residues. The CDR3 is CASSLPTQGWDTEAFF. The CDR3 DNA reads as TGTGCCAGCAGCCTCCCCACACAGGGATGGGACACTGAAGCTTTCTTT.

CDR3 DNA: TGCGCCAGCAGCGCCACTAGCGGGGGGACCTACAATGAGCAGTTCTTC. Encoded protein: CASSATSGGTYNEQFF. V is TRBV5-1 and J is TRBJ2-1; TRBD2 matches 12 bases. Trimming took 4 bases from V and 2 from J; bases not matched to a gene: 4. Germline CDR1 reads SGHRS; CDR2 reads YFSETQ. The CDR3 has 16 amino acids.

In DNA, the CDR3 is TGTGCCAGCAGTTACTCCGACAGGGATCAGCCCCAGCATTTT. Protein product: CASSYSDRDQPQHF. The J gene is TRBJ1-5, the V gene TRBV6-5; TRBD1 aligns across 7 bases. Germline lookup yields CDR1 MNHEY and CDR2 SVGAGI. This CDR3 has 14 residues. Unmatched junction bases numbered 1, after V lost 0 bases and J lost 5 bases.

The chain is built from TRBV1 and TRBJ2-1; no DNA check was done on the table's D call, TRBD2. TRBV1 is a documented pseudogene. This CDR3 region has 16 residues. The CDR3 sequence: CTSSQVGTSSRNEQFF. The CDR3, as DNA: TGCACCAGCAGCCAAGTTGGGACTAGCAGTAGGAATGAGCAGTTCTTC.

The J gene is TRBJ1-2, the V gene TRBV9; 9 nucleotides match TRBD1. V lost 7 bases and J lost 4; bases outside the gene matches: 2. CDR1 is SGDLS and CDR2 is YYNGEE in the germline V gene. The CDR3 is 12 amino acids. The CDR3 DNA follows: TGTGCCAGCCGGGACAGGGCCTATGGCTACACCTTC. Amino acid sequence: CASRDRAYGYTF.

V and J are TRBV4-1 and TRBJ2-7; TRBD2 might be the D (6 bases). Deletions cut 5 bases from V and 2 bases from J, with 16 bases between. In germline, CDR1 is MGHRA, CDR2 YSYEKL. The CDR3 loop spans 15 amino acids. CDR3 region: CASSARDFTTYEQYF. The CDR3 nucleotides are TGCGCCAGCAGCGCGAGGGACTTTACCACCTACGAGCAGTACTTC.

The V call is TRBV11-2, the J call TRBJ2-5, with TRBD2 as a possible D gene (5 bases). This CDR3 is built from 13 residues. V was trimmed by 1 base and J by 4 bases, leaving 7 bases between them. The germline V gene encodes CDR1 SGHAT and CDR2 FQNNGV. CDR3 protein: CASSLAGVETQYF. CDR3 coding DNA: TGTGCCAGCAGCTTAGCCGGGGTAGAGACCCAGTACTTC.

The chain employs TRBV29-1 and TRBJ2-7; D ambiguous. V lost 6 bases and J 3 bases, leaving 9 bases between the germline ends. Germline CDR1 and CDR2: SQVTM and ANQGSEA. The CDR3 totals 11 residues. CDR3 protein: CSVILGYEQYF. The CDR3 DNA sequence: TGCAGCGTCATTCTCGGCTACGAGCAGTACTTC.

The chain is built from TRBV29-1 and TRBJ2-2; TRBD2 might be the D (5 bases). Trimming pared 4 bases from V and 1 base from J, leaving 7 bases between. This CDR3 comprises 13 residues. Per germline, CDR1 SQVTM and CDR2 ANQGSEA. The chain's CDR3 is CSVGRGNTGELFF. The DNA of the CDR3 is TGCAGCGTTGGACGGGGGAACACCGGGGAGCTGTTTTTT.

The rearrangement uses TRBV6-5 and TRBJ2-2; no definite D call. Germline V CDR1 and CDR2: MNHEY, SVGAGI. CDR3 length: 15 residues. V lost 0 bases and J 6 bases, leaving 11 bases between the germline ends. CDR3 sequence: CASSYSMGSSGELFF. Here the CDR3 DNA reads TGTGCCAGCAGTTACTCCATGGGTAGCTCCGGGGAGCTGTTTTTT.

The chain couples TRBV28 to TRBJ1-5, with D maybe TRBD1 (6 bases). The V and J ends lost 2 bases and 0 bases respectively, with 17 bases between them. This CDR3 is built from 18 residues. Germline V CDR1 and CDR2: MDHEN, SYDVKM. Here the CDR3 DNA reads TGTGCCAGCAGTTTAGGGGGCAGGGTGCCCTATAGCAATCAGCCCCAGCATTTT. The encoded protein is CASSLGGRVPYSNQPQHF.

This chain connects TRBV9 to TRBJ2-1; D unresolved. The V and J ends lost 4 bases and 0 bases respectively, with 14 bases between them. The CDR3 runs to 16 residues. The germline V gene has CDR1 SGDLS and CDR2 YYNGEE. Here the CDR3 DNA reads TGTGCCAGCAGCCCCGCCGGGTTCAGCTCCTACAATGAGCAGTTCTTC. This codes for CASSPAGFSSYNEQFF.

The genes are TRBV7-9 and TRBJ2-2; D perhaps matches TRBD1 (6 bases). Trimming shortened V by 5 bases and J by 8 bases, and 9 bases separated the two germline ends. The CDR3 runs to 12 residues. Germline V lookup: CDR1 SEHNR, CDR2 FQNEAQ (reference sequence). This chain's CDR3 is CASSHDRGELFF. The CDR3, as DNA: TGTGCCAGCAGCCACGACAGGGGGGAGCTGTTTTTT.

The chain employs TRBV5-8 and TRBJ2-3; 8 bases are a match to TRBD2. Germline loops: CDR1 SGHTS, CDR2 YDEGEE. With 4 bases clipped from V and 4 bases from J, the junction kept 17 bases outside the gene matches. The CDR3 is 18 residues long. CDR3 nucleotide sequence: TGTGCCAGCAGCCGCGGGTTCCGGGAGGGGGGACCGGCAGATACGCAGTATTTT. The encoded protein is CASSRGFREGGPADTQYF. The entire variable domain, with the rest obtained from reference TRBV5-8 and TRBJ2-3, is as follows: EAGVTQSPTHLIKTRGQQATLRCSPISGHTSVYWYQQALGLGLQFLLWYDEGEERNRGNFPPRFSGRQFPNYSSELNVNALELEDSALYLCASSRGFREGGPADTQYFGPGTRLTVL.

The chain uses TRBV13 and TRBJ2-1, with D possibly matching TRBD2 (6 bases). Germline CDR1 is PRHDT and CDR2 is FYEKMQ (reference sequence). The CDR3 loop spans 17 amino acids. Trimming took off 4 bases at V and 9 bases at J, with 25 bases between the two ends. The CDR3 loop is CASSSPRDSTASLEQFF. The CDR3 DNA is TGTGCCAGCAGCTCACCCCGGGACTCGACGGCGAGCCTTGAGCAGTTCTTC.

V is TRBV7-8 and J is TRBJ2-5; 8 bases fit TRBD2. The V segment lost 3 bases and the J segment 3 bases; nucleotides outside the gene matches: 6. Germline V gene sequence: CDR1 SGHVS, CDR2 FQNEAQ. The CDR3 sequence is 15 residues long. CDR3 in DNA: TGTGCCAGCAGCTTGGAATTAGCGGGGAAAGAGACCCAGTACTTC. Translated, it gives CASSLELAGKETQYF.

The chain carries TRBV5-4 and TRBJ1-1, with D possibly being TRBD1 (5 bases). The CDR3 runs 14 residues. The germline V gene encodes CDR1 SGHNT and CDR2 YYREEE (reference sequence). Trimming took 4 bases from V and 6 from J, leaving 16 bases between them. CDR3 loop: CASSDPRQGPEAFF. The CDR3 DNA reads TGTGCCAGCAGCGATCCCCGGCAGGGCCCTGAAGCTTTCTTT.

This clone appeared a single time. The chain couples TRBV10-1 to TRBJ1-2; 8 bases are a match to TRBD1. Per germline, CDR1 WNHNN and CDR2 SYGVQD (reference sequence). This CDR3 contains 13 residues. J was trimmed by 8 bases and V by 9 bases; bases with no gene match: 11. The CDR3 loop is CASQKRQGQGYTF. CDR3 nucleotides: TGCGCCAGTCAGAAGAGACAGGGGCAAGGCTACACCTTC.